The clone carrying this T cell receptor beta chain came up a few times. The antigen is not known. Vbeta (60) and Jbeta (13) primers were used in the PCR. Produced via immunoSEQ multiplex PCR; TCRdb's table is partial and in-frame only. The sample lists around 150,000 clones; less than 90% were seen once. This CDR3 spans 13 amino acids. Per the germline V gene, CDR1 is MNHNS and CDR2 is SASEGT. With 1 base clipped from V and 7 bases from J, the junction kept 3 bases outside the gene matches. This record belongs to a study of cytomegalovirus exposure and HLA in healthy donors. Across the study: Early release data held around 80 million unique TCRs from HLA-typed donors.

Study results and limitations: A later analysis linked a missense DCLRE1C variant to TCR beta V- and J-gene trimming. Cytomegalovirus status was reportedly diagnosed by the classifier with high specificity and sensitivity.

The rearrangement uses TRBV6-1 and TRBJ2-7, with 8 bases lining up with TRBD2. Sequencing input: PBMCs. This receptor was taken from a man in his forties or fifties in good health and CMV-seropositive. CDR3 region: CASSEVGRGEQYF. DNA of the CDR3: TGTGCCAGCAGTGAAGTCGGGAGGGGGGAGCAGTACTTC.